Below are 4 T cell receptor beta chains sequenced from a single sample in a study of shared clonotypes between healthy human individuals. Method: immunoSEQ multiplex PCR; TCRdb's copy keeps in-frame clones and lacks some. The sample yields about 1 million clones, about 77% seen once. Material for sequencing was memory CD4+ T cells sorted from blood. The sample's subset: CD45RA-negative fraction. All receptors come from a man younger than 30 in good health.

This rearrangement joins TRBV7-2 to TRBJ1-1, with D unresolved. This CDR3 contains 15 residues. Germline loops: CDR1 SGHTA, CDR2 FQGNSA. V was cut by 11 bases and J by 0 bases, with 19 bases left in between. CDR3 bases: TGTGCCGTAAGGCCAGGAAGACCCATGAACACTGAAGCTTTCTTT. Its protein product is CAVRPGRPMNTEAFF.

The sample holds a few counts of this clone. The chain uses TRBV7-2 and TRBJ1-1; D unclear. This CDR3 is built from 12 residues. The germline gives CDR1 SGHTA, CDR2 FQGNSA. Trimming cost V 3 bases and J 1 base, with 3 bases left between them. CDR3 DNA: TGTGCCAGCAGCTTCAAGAACACTGAAGCTTTCTTT. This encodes CASSFKNTEAFF.

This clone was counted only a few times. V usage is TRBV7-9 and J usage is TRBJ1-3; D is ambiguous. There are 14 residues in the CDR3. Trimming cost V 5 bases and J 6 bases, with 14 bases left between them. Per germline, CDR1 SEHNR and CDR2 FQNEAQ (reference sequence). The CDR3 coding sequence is TGTGCCAGCAGCCGGGCGACTGACCAAAACACCATATATTTT. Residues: CASSRATDQNTIYF.

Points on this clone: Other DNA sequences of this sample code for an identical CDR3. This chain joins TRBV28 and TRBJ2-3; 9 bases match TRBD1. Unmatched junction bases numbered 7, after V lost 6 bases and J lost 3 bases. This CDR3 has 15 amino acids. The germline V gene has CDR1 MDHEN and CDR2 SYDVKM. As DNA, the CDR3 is TGTGCCAGCAGCCTGTCGGGACAGGGTACAGATACGCAGTATTTT. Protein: CASSLSGQGTDTQYF.